This T cell receptor (beta chain) was obtained from a study of early T cells in non-severe SARS-CoV-2 infection listed by TCRdb under 2021. Background for the entire study: Because TCR sequencing relied on bulk RNA taken from unsorted whole blood, pairing of alpha and beta chains was not possible. What the research found in general, with its limitations: VDJdb matching was skewed toward anti-spike CD8 responses, so virus-specific expansions were likely underestimated and private and CD4 specificities were missed.

Libraries came from 5' RACE. Reads for this sample came from a NextSeq 500. The TCR library protocol attached unique molecular identifiers to individual cDNA molecules to correct for sequencing error and PCR bias. Both TCR alpha and beta chains were sequenced, and tight co-correlation was observed between alpha and beta sequence abundances in each sample. The authors' pipeline ran thus. V gene, J gene and CDR3 annotation of TCR sequences was performed with Decombinator V4. Expanded TCRs were defined as changing significantly between any two time points under a Poisson model with p below 0.0001. TCR abundances were normalised to the total number of TCRs sequenced in each sample and reported as counts per million. MAIT TCRs were defined by TRAV1-2 paired with TRAJ12, TRAJ20 or TRAJ33, and iNKT TCRs by TRAV10 paired with TRAJ18. A search of VDJdb, accessed on 1 November 2021, was run for TCRs annotated to CMV, EBV and SARS-CoV-2, with TCRs annotated for multiple antigens excluded. The public reads were reprocessed in TCRdb via fastp at Q25 and MiXCR, keeping in-frame beta chains. Each CDR3 protein gets just one entry, which takes the most common genes and DNA from the rows behind it. TCRdb, rather than the study authors, made the V and J calls. The sample table contains tens of thousands of distinct CDR3 sequences; only one count was recorded for roughly 5.2% of them. The top ten constitute 3% to 4.5% of the sample.

This clonotype showed up many times. The antigen this receptor binds is unknown. A read error is likely, as this CDR3 ends without the conserved phenylalanine or tryptophan. It is unclear where the CDR3 begins or ends on the DNA, so no DNA is shown, and the CDR3 is as TCRdb lists it. This was a case-control study nested in a cohort of healthcare workers in London, UK, who had nasopharyngeal swab PCR tests and blood samples taken every week. Healthcare workers were recruited during the week of the UK lockdown, between 23 and 31 March 2020, and followed weekly for up to about 15 weeks. Including both end residues, the CDR3 is 18 amino acids long.

The sequence came from an adult who was a healthcare worker with PCR-confirmed SARS-CoV-2 infection or an uninfected control (not recorded which). What was sequenced was whole blood. The chain employs TRBV5-7 and TRBJ2-1; the table's D gene call, TRBD1, was not cross checked with the DNA. TRBV5-7 is assigned to the ORF class and has an uncertain function. The CDR3 reads as follows: CASSTTRRDRGRYTVPSA.